This record concerns one T cell receptor beta chain sequence. Sequencing was performed with immunoSEQ multiplex PCR; in TCRdb, only in-frame clones are kept and a portion is missing. The sample holds 90,000 to 150,000 clones; about 85% are singletons and the top ten take about a tenth. These data belong to a study of blood T cell repertoires in COVID-19. In the study overall: T cells, B-cell-depleted T cells, or PBMCs provided the cDNA or gDNA that served as material.

This CDR3 spans 13 amino acids. V lost 7 bases to trimming and J lost 8 bases; unmatched junction nucleotides: 6. The V gene's germline CDR1 is LNHDA and CDR2 SQIVND (reference sequence). The sample was peripheral blood. The chain employs TRBV19 and TRBJ1-2, with 11 bases fitting TRBD1. The receptor was derived from a man aged 80 or over with acute or convalescent COVID-19. DNA for the CDR3: TGTGCCAGTACCCCGGACAGGGGGCGGGGCTACACCTTC. It is translated as CASTPDRGRGYTF.